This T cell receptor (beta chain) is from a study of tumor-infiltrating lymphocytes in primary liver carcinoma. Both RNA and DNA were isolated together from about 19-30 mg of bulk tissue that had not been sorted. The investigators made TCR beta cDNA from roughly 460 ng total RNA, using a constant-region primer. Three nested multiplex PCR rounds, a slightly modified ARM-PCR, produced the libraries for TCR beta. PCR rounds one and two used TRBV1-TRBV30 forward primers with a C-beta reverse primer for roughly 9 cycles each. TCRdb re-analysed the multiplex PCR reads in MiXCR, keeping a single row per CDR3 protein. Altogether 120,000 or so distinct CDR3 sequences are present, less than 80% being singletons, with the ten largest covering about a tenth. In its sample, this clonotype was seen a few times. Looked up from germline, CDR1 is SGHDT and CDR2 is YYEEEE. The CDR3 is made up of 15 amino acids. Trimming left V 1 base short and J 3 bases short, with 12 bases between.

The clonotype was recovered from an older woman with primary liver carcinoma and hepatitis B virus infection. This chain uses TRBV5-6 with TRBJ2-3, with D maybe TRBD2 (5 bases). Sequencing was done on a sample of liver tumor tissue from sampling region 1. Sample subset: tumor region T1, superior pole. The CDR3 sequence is CASSLTSGKTDTQYF. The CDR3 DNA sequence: TGTGCCAGCAGCTTGACCTCGGGGAAGACAGATACGCAGTATTTT.